The next 9 T cell receptor beta chains were all read from a single sample in a study of T cell responses to AZD1222 COVID-19 vaccine. Sequenced by immunoSEQ multiplex PCR; TCRdb stores in-frame clones only, minus some. The table lists about 110,000 clones, 89% of them singletons, with 44% in the top ten. The sequencing here drew on peripheral blood, taken 28 days after the second AZD1222 dose. All receptors derive from an adult who received the AZD1222 COVID-19 vaccine.

The chain is built from TRBV7-2 and TRBJ1-1; D remains ambiguous. V dropped 5 bases and J dropped 5 bases, with 15 bases sitting between them. Germline V gives CDR1 SGHTA, CDR2 FQGNSA. CDR3 length equals 14 residues. The CDR3 nucleotides are TGTGCCAGCAGCCTAGGTGGGTTTCAGACTGAAGCTTTCTTT. Translated: CASSLGGFQTEAFF.

The chain has TRBV19 and TRBJ1-2; D may be TRBD1 (5 bases). Trimming pared 3 bases from V and 3 bases from J, leaving 11 bases between. The CDR3 loop spans 14 amino acids. The V gene's germline CDR1 is LNHDA and CDR2 SQIVND (reference sequence). CDR3 residues: CASSIPGGDYGYTF. In DNA form, the CDR3 reads TGTGCCAGTAGTATTCCCGGGGGGGACTATGGCTACACCTTC. The whole variable domain, remainder taken from reference TRBV19 and TRBJ1-2, is DGGITQSPKYLFRKEGQNVTLSCEQNLNHDAMYWYRQDPGQGLRLIYYSQIVNDFQKGDIAEGYSVSREKKESFPLTVTSAQKNPTAFYLCASSIPGGDYGYTFGSGTRLTVV.

This clone was seen a few times. Here the CDR3 reads CASSQGWGNANYGYTF. CDR3 bases: TGTGCCAGCAGCCAAGGTTGGGGAAACGCCAACTATGGCTACACCTTC. The genes are TRBV3-1 (or the pseudogene TRBV3-2) and TRBJ1-2; no clear D gene. The CDR3 runs 16 residues. V lost 1 base and J 2 bases, leaving 14 bases between the germline ends. Germline assignment: CDR1 LGHDT and CDR2 YNNKEL (reference sequence).

This clone has only a few counts. This chain uses TRBV5-5 with TRBJ2-7, with D possibly being TRBD2 (6 bases). The length of the CDR3 is 16 residues. Germline-derived CDR1 and CDR2 are SGHKS and YYEKEE (reference sequence). Trimming removed 4 bases at V and 1 base at J, with 18 bases between. The DNA of the CDR3 is TGTGCCAGCAGCCCCTACGTAGCGGCGGGTTCCTACGAGCAGTACTTC. Its translation is CASSPYVAAGSYEQYF.

CDR3 residues: CASSSRGANYGYTF. DNA of the CDR3: TGTGCCAGCAGCTCCCGAGGGGCTAACTATGGCTACACCTTC. The chain employs TRBV6-6 and TRBJ1-2; perhaps TRBD1 as D (5 bases). Germline V CDR1 and CDR2: MNHNY, SVGAGI (reference sequence). Trimming took off 6 bases at V and 0 bases at J, with 11 bases between the two ends. This CDR3 has 14 residues.

V gene TRBV28 combines with J gene TRBJ1-5, with 8 bases that match TRBD1. V shed 2 bases and J 8 bases; nucleotides not matched to a gene: 8. Per the germline V gene, CDR1 is MDHEN and CDR2 is SYDVKM. The CDR3 is made up of 15 amino acids. DNA of the CDR3: TGTGCCAGCAGTTTAACAGGGGGAAAGATCAAGCCCCAGCATTTT. Translation gives CASSLTGGKIKPQHF.

This sequence joins TRBV7-2 and TRBJ2-1, with a weak D call TRBD1 (6 bases). V was trimmed by 5 bases and J by 4 bases, leaving 12 bases between them. The CDR3 is made up of 14 amino acids. CDR1 SGHTA and CDR2 FQGNSA come from the germline V gene. Here the CDR3 reads CASSRRTDYNEQFF. CDR3 bases: TGTGCCAGCAGCCGTCGGACAGATTACAATGAGCAGTTCTTC.

In this sample, this clone turned up a few times. The rearrangement uses TRBV4-1 and TRBJ1-2, with D possibly matching TRBD1 (5 bases). V lost 0 bases and J 4 bases, leaving 12 bases between the germline ends. The CDR3 runs to 15 residues. Per the germline V gene, CDR1 is MGHRA and CDR2 is YSYEKL. CDR3 amino acids: CASSQDATDLYGYTF. For the CDR3, the DNA is TGCGCCAGCAGCCAAGATGCGACAGACCTCTATGGCTACACCTTC.

In this sample, this clone turned up once. The CDR3 sequence is CASSLAGSGTYEQYF. The CDR3 DNA sequence: TGTGCCAGCAGCTTAGCGGGTAGCGGGACCTACGAGCAGTACTTC. This chain joins TRBV7-6 and TRBJ2-7, with 8 bases that match TRBD2. V dropped 0 bases and J dropped 2; count of bases not matched to a gene: 3. Germline V CDR1 and CDR2: SGHVS, FNYEAQ. The CDR3 length is 15 residues.